This TCR beta chain was sequenced in a study of blood T cell repertoires in COVID-19. Study-level information: Spain, Italy and the United States supplied samples that represented acute and convalescent COVID-19. Nucleic acid was either cDNA or gDNA, and it came from T cells, B-cell-depleted T cells, or PBMCs.

The CDR3 totals 14 residues. Germline CDR1 and CDR2: SGHDT and YYEEEE. V was clipped by 0 bases and J by 3 bases, with 10 bases between them. Per the original data handling: Amplified reference gene primers provided the basis for estimating nucleated cell counts. Sequencing used immunoSEQ multiplex PCR; TCRdb keeps in-frame clones, though not all of them. The V and J calls and clone size were taken over from that table, and D and trimming were inferred from the DNA. The profile shows 270,000 or so clones, about 80% of them singletons. Sequencing was done on a sample of peripheral blood. The receptor's source is a human donor in a cohort sampled during active COVID-19. The rearrangement joins TRBV5-6 to TRBJ2-7, with a tentative D call TRBD2 (6 bases). The CDR3 is CASSLGLGRYEQYF. The CDR3 DNA sequence: TGTGCCAGCAGCTTGGGACTAGGACGCTACGAGCAGTACTTC.